What follows are 20 T cell receptor beta chains derived from one specimen sequenced in a study of early T cells in non-severe SARS-CoV-2 infection. Each CDR3 protein gets one entry after TCRdb re-called the 5' RACE reads with MiXCR. The table lists 50,000 to 60,000 distinct CDR3 sequences, 8.5% to 10% of them singletons. The sequences come from whole blood, collected at baseline. These receptors were collected from an adult who was a healthcare worker with PCR-confirmed SARS-CoV-2 infection or an uninfected control (not recorded which).

DNA for the CDR3: TGCGCCAGCATGGGTGGGGGGACAGATACGCAGTATTTT. It codes for CASMGGGTDTQYF. This chain uses TRBV10-2 with TRBJ2-3; possible D gene TRBD2, 6 bases. CDR3 size: 13 residues. Trimming took 7 bases from V and 3 from J, leaving 11 bases between them. Germline V gene lookup returns CDR1 WSHSY and CDR2 SAAADI.

This clonotype was recorded at least ten times. The chain recombines TRBV6-1 with TRBJ1-1; TRBD1 aligns across 8 bases. This CDR3 has 17 amino acids. The trim removed 2 bases at V and 1 base at J, leaving 9 bases unmatched. Germline CDR1 MNHNS, CDR2 SASEGT. The CDR3 coding sequence is TGTGCCAGCAGTGAAAGCAGACAGGGGCGTAGGAACACTGAAGCTTTCTTT. Protein sequence: CASSESRQGRRNTEAFF.

The chain couples TRBV18 to TRBJ2-3, with 10 bases fitting TRBD2. CDR3 length: 19 amino acids. Germline V gives CDR1 KGHSH, CDR2 LQKENI. With V trimmed by 3 bases and J by 0 bases, 12 bases remained unmatched. CDR3: CASSPGGLAGAPSTDTQYF. As DNA, the CDR3 is TGTGCCAGCTCACCGGGCGGGCTAGCGGGGGCTCCAAGCACAGATACGCAGTATTTT. Drawing the rest from reference TRBV18 and TRBJ2-3, the complete variable domain is NAGVMQNPRHLVRRRGQEARLRCSPMKGHSHVYWYRQLPEEGLKFMVYLQKENIIDESGMPKERFSAEFPKEGPSILRIQQVVRGDSAAYFCASSPGGLAGAPSTDTQYFGPGTRLTVL.

In this sample, this clonotype turned up a few times. The rearrangement uses TRBV7-2 and TRBJ2-3, with D perhaps matching TRBD2 (6 bases). Looked up from germline, CDR1 is SGHTA and CDR2 is FQGNSA. Between the trimmed V and J ends, which lost 4 bases and 4 bases, there was a span of 21 bases. There are 17 residues in the CDR3. Here the CDR3 DNA reads TGTGCCAGCAGCTACGGCTCCCAACCGGGAGTAGCAGATACGCAGTATTTT. This codes for CASSYGSQPGVADTQYF.

This clonotype occurred a few times. This chain joins TRBV18 and TRBJ2-4, with no clear D. Trimming cost V 2 bases and J 0 bases, with 8 bases left between them. CDR3 length equals 15 residues. Germline V gene lookup returns CDR1 KGHSH and CDR2 LQKENI. CDR3 nucleotide sequence: TGTGCCAGCTCACCATGGGAACTAGCCAAAAACATTCAGTACTTC. This translates into CASSPWELAKNIQYF.

CDR3: CASSMLGDNSPLHF. For the CDR3, the DNA is TGTGCCAGTAGTATGTTGGGGGATAATTCACCCCTCCACTTT. The V and J genes are TRBV19 and TRBJ1-6; a weak D match, TRBD1 (5 bases). The germline CDR1 and CDR2 sequences are LNHDA and SQIVND (reference sequence). The CDR3 length is 14 residues. V shed 3 bases and J shed 5 bases, with 8 bases lying between them.

This clonotype was picked up a small number of times. The chain recombines TRBV6-2 or TRBV6-3 with TRBJ2-1; perhaps TRBD2 as D (6 bases). Trimming removed 0 bases at V and 8 bases at J, with 14 bases between. This CDR3 spans 15 amino acids. Germline loops: CDR1 MNHEY, CDR2 SVGEGT. DNA for the CDR3: TGTGCCAGCAGTTACTCGTCCCAGGAGGGCGATGAGCAGTTCTTC. As protein: CASSYSSQEGDEQFF.

There are many counts of this clonotype. The V and J genes are TRBV5-4 and TRBJ2-1; no reliable D call. Between the trimmed V and J ends, which lost 1 base and 8 bases, there was a span of 10 bases. The CDR3 covers 13 residues. CDR1 and CDR2 (germline): SGHNT, YYREEE (reference sequence). The CDR3 sequence is CASSLKDGDEQFF. The CDR3 coding sequence is TGTGCCAGCAGCTTGAAGGATGGAGATGAGCAGTTCTTC.

The V call is TRBV6-1, the J call TRBJ1-2; D is ambiguous. Germline values: CDR1 MNHNS, CDR2 SASEGT. The CDR3 spans 14 residues. The V end was cut by 2 bases, the J end by 1 base, with 8 bases between. The CDR3 loop is CASSEILGNYGYTF. The DNA of the CDR3 is TGTGCCAGCAGTGAAATTCTGGGTAACTATGGCTACACCTTC.

The rearrangement links TRBV2 to TRBJ2-7; D possibly corresponds to TRBD1 (6 bases). Germline CDR1 and CDR2: SNHLY and FYNNEI. The V end lost 4 bases, the J end lost 6 bases, and 16 bases lay between the germline ends. CDR3 length: 14 residues. The CDR3: CASSVRAGAPEQYF. The CDR3 DNA is TGTGCCAGCAGTGTTCGGGCAGGGGCCCCCGAGCAGTACTTC.

This clonotype was detected only a few times. V and J are TRBV6-6 and TRBJ2-5; TRBD1 matches at 7 bases. With V trimmed by 1 base and J by 7 bases, 6 bases remained unmatched. The germline V gene has CDR1 MNHNY and CDR2 SVGAGI (reference sequence). CDR3 length equals 14 residues. Here the CDR3 DNA reads TGTGCCAGCAGTTACTTAGGGGACAGTGGGACCCAGTACTTC. It translates to CASSYLGDSGTQYF.

The chain has TRBV19 and TRBJ1-6; no clear D. Germline V gene lookup returns CDR1 LNHDA and CDR2 SQIVND (reference sequence). This CDR3 is built from 14 residues. The ends were cut back, 4 bases at V and 9 bases at J, with 13 bases in the middle. The CDR3 reads CASSTQTAVSPLHF. The CDR3 DNA follows: TGTGCCAGTAGTACTCAGACCGCAGTTTCACCCCTCCACTTT.

This clonotype was detected only a few times. V is TRBV11-2 and J is TRBJ1-3; D is undetermined. Trimming shortened V by 5 bases and J by 0 bases, and 8 bases separated the two germline ends. The CDR3 totals 14 residues. The germline CDR1 and CDR2 sequences are SGHAT and FQNNGV. CDR3: CASSPSSSGNTIYF. CDR3 sequence (DNA): TGTGCCAGCAGCCCCTCAAGCTCTGGAAACACCATATATTTT.

The chain is built from TRBV7-8 and TRBJ1-2; maybe TRBD1 (5 bases). Germline V gives CDR1 SGHVS, CDR2 FQNEAQ. V lost 1 base to trimming and J lost 4 bases, with 13 bases between them. This CDR3 comprises 15 residues. The CDR3 spells CASSLVNKGSYGYTF. The CDR3 DNA reads as TGTGCCAGCAGCTTAGTTAACAAGGGGAGCTATGGCTACACCTTC.

This clonotype was recorded many times. The chain couples TRBV19 to TRBJ1-2, with 11 bases aligning to TRBD1. From germline, CDR1 is LNHDA and CDR2 SQIVND (reference sequence). Unmatched junction bases numbered 12, after V lost 3 bases and J lost 6 bases. This CDR3 is 17 amino acids long. In DNA form, the CDR3 reads TGTGCCAGTAGTATTTGGAGGACAGGGGGCTCGGTTAATGGCTACACCTTC. It codes for CASSIWRTGGSVNGYTF.

The chain recombines TRBV3-1 with TRBJ2-1, with TRBD2 identical over 10 bases. After removal of 6 bases from V and 6 bases from J, the junction contained 11 bases not matched to a gene. This CDR3 is 16 amino acids long. The germline CDR1 and CDR2 sequences are LGHDT and YNNKEL (reference sequence). For the CDR3, the DNA is TGTGCCAGCAGTCTCACTGGACTAGCGGACAGCAATGAGCAGTTCTTC. Translation gives CASSLTGLADSNEQFF.

This rearrangement joins TRBV7-9 to TRBJ2-5, with D possibly TRBD1 on 6 matching bases. The CDR3 sequence is 15 residues long. Trimming removed 5 bases from V and 2 bases from J, with 15 bases in between. Germline loops: CDR1 SEHNR, CDR2 FQNEAQ (reference sequence). In DNA form, the CDR3 reads TGTGCCAGCAGCCCTGGGACAAACCTTCAAGAGACCCAGTACTTC. As protein: CASSPGTNLQETQYF. Together with reference TRBV7-9 and TRBJ2-5, the CDR3 gives the full variable domain: DTGVSQNPRHKITKRGQNVTFRCDPISEHNRLYWYRQTLGQGPEFLTYFQNEAQLEKSRLLSDRFSAERPKGSFSTLEIQRTEQGDSAMYLCASSPGTNLQETQYFGPGTRLLVL.

The rearrangement uses TRBV5-1 and TRBJ2-3; D is perhaps TRBD1 or TRBD2 (5 bases each). Trimming left V 5 bases short and J 4 bases short, with 14 bases between. This CDR3 contains 14 residues. The germline V gene encodes CDR1 SGHRS and CDR2 YFSETQ. The CDR3 loop is CASSTRGPPDTQYF. The CDR3 nucleotides read TGCGCCAGCAGTACACGGGGCCCCCCAGATACGCAGTATTTT.

The sample holds a few counts of this clonotype. The chain combines TRBV7-6 with TRBJ2-2; tentative D call: TRBD1 (6 bases). The CDR3 has 15 residues. Deletions cut 0 bases from V and 3 bases from J, with 8 bases between. The V gene's germline CDR1 is SGHVS and CDR2 FNYEAQ. The CDR3 is CASSLAGGDTGELFF. CDR3 DNA sequence: TGTGCCAGCAGCTTAGCAGGGGGTGACACCGGGGAGCTGTTTTTT.

This clonotype has just a few counts. The V gene is TRBV27, the J gene TRBJ1-6; a weak D match, TRBD1 (5 bases). V lost 8 bases and J 3 bases, leaving 5 bases between the germline ends. The length of the CDR3 is 12 residues. In germline, CDR1 is MNHEY, CDR2 SMNVEV (reference sequence). CDR3 nucleotides: TGTGCCAGCGGGGGCTATAATTCACCCCTCCACTTT. Its translation is CASGGYNSPLHF.